This is a list of T cell receptor beta chains from one sample in a study of T-cell reconstitution after alpha-beta-depleted transplantation in children. Each CDR3 protein is one row after TCRdb ran MiXCR on the PCR reads. The sample lists about 220,000 distinct CDR3 sequences, approximately 17% occurring once. Sequencing used PBMCs, mostly from graft donor cells, obtained 360 days after TCRalphabeta/CD19-depleted stem cell transplant. The source is a male patient aged 2-15 years who had a stem cell transplant for acute lymphoblastic leukemia, so the T cells may come from the graft donor. CDR3s include the opening cysteine and the closing phenylalanine or tryptophan. Size is stated for part of the rows, as once, few or many counts, or as a class when the clone is expanded.

j_gene | abundance | v_gene | CDR3aa
TRBJ2-5 | - | TRBV12-3/TRBV12-4 | CASSFLEDTRSTQYF
TRBJ2-1 | - | TRBV12-5 | CASELNGGEQFF
TRBJ2-7 | few | TRBV5-5 | CASSGGVVHEQYF
TRBJ2-1 | - | TRBV24-1 | CATSDSQSSYNEQFF
TRBJ2-1 | - | TRBV25-1 | CASSDGNFYYNEQFF
TRBJ2-7 | - | TRBV7-8 | CASSLRPGSSYEQYF
TRBJ1-5 | - | TRBV19 | CASSVEGLGGNQPQHF
TRBJ2-7 | - | TRBV5-1 | CASSITGTEYYEQYF
TRBJ2-3 | many | TRBV10-3 | CAISESNGGDTQYF
TRBJ2-3 | few | TRBV24-1 | CATSDSRLGASWRTDTQYF
TRBJ1-5 | few | TRBV10-3 | CAISDPRVGEDQPQHF